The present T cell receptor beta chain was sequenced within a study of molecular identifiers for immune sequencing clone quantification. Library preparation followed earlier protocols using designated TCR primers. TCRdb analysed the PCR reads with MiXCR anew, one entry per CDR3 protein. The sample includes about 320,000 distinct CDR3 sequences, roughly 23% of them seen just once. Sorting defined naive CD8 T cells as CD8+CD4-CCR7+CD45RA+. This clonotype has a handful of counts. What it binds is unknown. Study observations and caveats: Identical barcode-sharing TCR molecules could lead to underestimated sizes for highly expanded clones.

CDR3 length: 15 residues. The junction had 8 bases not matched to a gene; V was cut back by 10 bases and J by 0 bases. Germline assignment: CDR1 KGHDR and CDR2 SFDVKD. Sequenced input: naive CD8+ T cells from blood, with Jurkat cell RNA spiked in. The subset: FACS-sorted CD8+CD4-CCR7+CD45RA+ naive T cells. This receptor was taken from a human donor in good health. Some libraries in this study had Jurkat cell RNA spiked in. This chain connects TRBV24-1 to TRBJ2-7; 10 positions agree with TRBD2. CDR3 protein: CATSPGLAHSYEQYF. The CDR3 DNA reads TGTGCCACTTCTCCGGGACTAGCGCACTCCTACGAGCAGTACTTC.